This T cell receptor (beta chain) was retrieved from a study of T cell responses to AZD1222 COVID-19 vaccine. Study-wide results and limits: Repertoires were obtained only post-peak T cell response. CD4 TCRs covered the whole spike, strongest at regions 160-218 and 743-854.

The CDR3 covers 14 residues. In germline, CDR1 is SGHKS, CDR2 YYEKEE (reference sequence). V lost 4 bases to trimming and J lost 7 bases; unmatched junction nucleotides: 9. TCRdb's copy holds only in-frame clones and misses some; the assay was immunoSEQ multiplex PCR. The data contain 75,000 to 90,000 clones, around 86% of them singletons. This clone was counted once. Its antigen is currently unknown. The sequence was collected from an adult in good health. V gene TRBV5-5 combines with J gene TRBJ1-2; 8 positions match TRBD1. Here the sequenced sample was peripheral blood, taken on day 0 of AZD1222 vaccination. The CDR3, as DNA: TGTGCCAGCAGCGGGACGCAGGGGGCGGGTGGCTACACCTTC. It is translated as CASSGTQGAGGYTF.